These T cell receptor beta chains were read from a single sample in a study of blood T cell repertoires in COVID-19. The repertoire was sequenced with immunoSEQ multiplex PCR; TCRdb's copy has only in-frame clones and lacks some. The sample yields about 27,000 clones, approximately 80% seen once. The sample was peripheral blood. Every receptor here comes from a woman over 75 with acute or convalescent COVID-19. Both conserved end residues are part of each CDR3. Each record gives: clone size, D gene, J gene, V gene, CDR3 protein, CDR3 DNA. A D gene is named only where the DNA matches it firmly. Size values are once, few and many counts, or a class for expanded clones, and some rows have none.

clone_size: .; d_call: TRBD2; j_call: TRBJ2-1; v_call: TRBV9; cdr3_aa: CASSPISGKTINEQFF; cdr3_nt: TGTGCCAGCAGCCCGATTAGCGGGAAAACAATCAATGAGCAGTTCTTC
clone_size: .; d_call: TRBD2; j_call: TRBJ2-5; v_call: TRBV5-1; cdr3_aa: CASSLSGTSGGARETQYF; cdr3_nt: TGCGCCAGCAGCTTGTCTGGGACTAGCGGGGGGGCCAGGGAGACCCAGTACTTC
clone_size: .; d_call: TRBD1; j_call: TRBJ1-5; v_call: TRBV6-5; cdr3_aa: CASTRDRGHNQPQHF; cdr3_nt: TGTGCCAGCACCCGGGACAGGGGACACAATCAGCCCCAGCATTTT
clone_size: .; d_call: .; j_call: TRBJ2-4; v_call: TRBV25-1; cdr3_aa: CASSEGPRELLAKNIQYF; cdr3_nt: TGTGCCAGCAGTGAAGGACCGCGGGAACTACTAGCCAAAAACATTCAGTACTTC
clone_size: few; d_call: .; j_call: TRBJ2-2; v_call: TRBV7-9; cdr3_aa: CASSFDRNTGELFF; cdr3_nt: TGTGCCAGCAGCTTTGACAGAAACACCGGGGAGCTGTTTTTT
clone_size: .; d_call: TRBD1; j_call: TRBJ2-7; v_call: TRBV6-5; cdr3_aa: CASSYETGYDEQYF; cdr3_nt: TGTGCCAGCAGTTACGAGACAGGGTACGACGAGCAGTACTTC
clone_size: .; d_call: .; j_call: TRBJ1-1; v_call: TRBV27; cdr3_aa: CASSLSGSTPNTEAFF; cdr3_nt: TGTGCCAGCAGTTTATCAGGGAGCACCCCGAACACTGAAGCTTTCTTT
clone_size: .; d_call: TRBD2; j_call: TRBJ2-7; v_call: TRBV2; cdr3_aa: CASSLAGVYEQYF; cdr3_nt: TGTGCCAGCAGCCTAGCGGGAGTCTACGAGCAGTACTTC
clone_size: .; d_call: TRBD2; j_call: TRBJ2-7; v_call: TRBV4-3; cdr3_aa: CASSQDLGLAGGPLYEQYF; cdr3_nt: TGCGCCAGCAGCCAAGATTTAGGACTAGCGGGAGGGCCCCTTTACGAGCAGTACTTC
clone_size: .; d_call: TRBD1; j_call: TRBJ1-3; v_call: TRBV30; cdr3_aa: CAWIRGQGASGNTIYF; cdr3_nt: TGTGCCTGGATCCGAGGACAGGGGGCGTCTGGAAACACCATATATTTT
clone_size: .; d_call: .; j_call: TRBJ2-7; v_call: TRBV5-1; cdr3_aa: CASSFLGTGFSSYEQYF; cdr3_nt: TGCGCCAGCAGCTTCCTCGGCACAGGTTTTAGCTCCTACGAGCAGTACTTC
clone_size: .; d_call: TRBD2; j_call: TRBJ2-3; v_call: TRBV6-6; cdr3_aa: CASSPTAGGPLDTQYF; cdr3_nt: TGTGCCAGCAGCCCGACAGCGGGGGGGCCGTTGGATACGCAGTATTTT
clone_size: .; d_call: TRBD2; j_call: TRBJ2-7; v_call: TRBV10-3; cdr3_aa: CAISVIAGAYEQYF; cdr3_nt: TGTGCCATCAGTGTTATAGCGGGGGCCTACGAGCAGTACTTC
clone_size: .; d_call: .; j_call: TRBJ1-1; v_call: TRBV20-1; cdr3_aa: CSASPGQTNTEAFF; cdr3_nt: TGCAGTGCTAGTCCCGGACAGACGAACACTGAAGCTTTCTTT
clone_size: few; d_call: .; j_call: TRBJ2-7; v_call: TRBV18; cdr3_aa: CASSPLAPSYEQYF; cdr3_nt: TGTGCCAGCTCACCTTTGGCTCCTTCCTACGAGCAGTACTTC
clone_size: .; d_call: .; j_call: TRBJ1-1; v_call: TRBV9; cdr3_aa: CASSVSDRLEAFF; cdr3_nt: TGTGCCAGCAGCGTGAGCGACAGGCTTGAAGCTTTCTTT
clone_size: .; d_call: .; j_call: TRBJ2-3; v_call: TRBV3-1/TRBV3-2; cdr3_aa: CASSPGGPTDTQYF; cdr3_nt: TGTGCCAGCAGCCCCGGAGGGCCCACAGATACGCAGTATTTT
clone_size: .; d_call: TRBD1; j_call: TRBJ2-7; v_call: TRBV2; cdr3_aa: CASSLGQGVNEQYF; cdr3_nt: TGTGCCAGCAGCTTGGGACAGGGTGTCAACGAGCAGTACTTC
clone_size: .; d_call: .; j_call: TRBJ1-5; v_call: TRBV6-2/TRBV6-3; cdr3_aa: CASSSQGQGRNQPQHF; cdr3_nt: TGTGCCAGCAGTTCCCAAGGGCAGGGGCGGAATCAGCCCCAGCATTTT
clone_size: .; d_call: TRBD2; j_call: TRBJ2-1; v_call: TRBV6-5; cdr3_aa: CASSYLAGSNEQFF; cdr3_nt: TGTGCCAGCAGTTACCTAGCGGGAAGCAATGAGCAGTTCTTC
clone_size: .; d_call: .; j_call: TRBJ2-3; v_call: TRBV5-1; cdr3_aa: CASSFRESTDTQYF; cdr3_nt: TGCGCCAGCAGCTTTAGGGAGAGCACAGATACGCAGTATTTT
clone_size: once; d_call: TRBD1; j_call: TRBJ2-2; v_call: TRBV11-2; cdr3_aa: CASRRTGTGYTGELFF; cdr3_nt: TGTGCCAGCAGACGTACCGGGACAGGGTACACCGGGGAGCTGTTTTTT